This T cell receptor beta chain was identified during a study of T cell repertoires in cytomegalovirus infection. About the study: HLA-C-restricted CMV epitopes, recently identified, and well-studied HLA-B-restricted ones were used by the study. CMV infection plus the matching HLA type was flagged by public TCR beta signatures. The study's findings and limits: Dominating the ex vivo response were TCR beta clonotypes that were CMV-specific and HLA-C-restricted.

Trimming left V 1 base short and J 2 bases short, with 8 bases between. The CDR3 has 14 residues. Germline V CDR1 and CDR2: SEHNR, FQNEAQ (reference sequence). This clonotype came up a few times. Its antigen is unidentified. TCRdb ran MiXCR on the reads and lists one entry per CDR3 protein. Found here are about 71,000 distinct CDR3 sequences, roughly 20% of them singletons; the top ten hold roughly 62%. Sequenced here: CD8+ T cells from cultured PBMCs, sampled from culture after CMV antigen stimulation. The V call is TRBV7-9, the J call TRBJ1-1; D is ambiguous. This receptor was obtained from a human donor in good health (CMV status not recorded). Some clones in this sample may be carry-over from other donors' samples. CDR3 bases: TGTGCCAGCAGCTTAGGGTCCGTTAACACTGAAGCTTTCTTT. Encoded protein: CASSLGSVNTEAFF.